This entry features one TCR beta chain sequence. RNA transcripts provided the template for amplifying TCR beta CDR3 regions. HTBI primers primed a first-round RT-PCR, and a second-round multiplex PCR followed. MiXCR, applied by TCRdb to the multiplex PCR reads, yields one record per CDR3 protein. The table lists 500,000 to 800,000 distinct CDR3 sequences, over 40% of them singletons. In this cohort, patients with other autoimmune diseases, uncontrolled infections, pregnancy or lactation were excluded. This CDR3 has 15 residues. Looked up from germline, CDR1 is DFQATT and CDR2 is SNEGSKA (reference sequence). Trimming left V 6 bases short and J 6 bases short, with 23 bases between. This record belongs to a study of Graves' ophthalmopathy and Graves' hyperthyroidism. Study as a whole: Upon initial diagnosis and before any treatment, peripheral blood was collected.

The sequence was collected from an adult man with Graves' ophthalmopathy. The chain has TRBV20-1 and TRBJ1-2, with a possible D match to TRBD1 (6 bases). Sequenced input: peripheral blood. In DNA form, the CDR3 reads TGCAGTGCACCCAGGAACAGGGTCGAGGGGCATGGCTACACCTTC. Encoded protein: CSAPRNRVEGHGYTF.